These T cell receptor beta chains were read from a single sample in a study of glioma-infiltrating T cells after dendritic cell vaccination. The protocol was immunoSEQ multiplex PCR, while the TCRdb copy is restricted to in-frame clones and leaves out a portion. The repertoire includes approximately 100,000 clones, about four fifths of them detected once, and about an eighth sits in the top ten. The specimen was blood, collected before dendritic cell vaccination. The receptors were sampled from a human donor with glioblastoma. Both conserved end residues are part of each CDR3. The D gene is left open where the match is weak. Some rows mark clone size as missing; the rest say once, few, many or name a class of expanded clone.

>TRBJ1-6|TRBV11-2|NA|NA
CASSLGEGNSPLHF
TGTGCCAGCAGCTTGGGGGAGGGCAATTCACCCCTCCACTTT
>TRBJ2-7|TRBV5-1|NA|NA
CASSLTGQYEQYF
TGCGCCAGCAGCTTGACAGGGCAATACGAGCAGTACTTC
>TRBJ2-3|TRBV19|NA|NA
CASRDTDTDTQYF
TGTGCCAGCAGGGACACAGACACAGATACGCAGTATTTT
>TRBJ1-2|TRBV28|NA|NA
CASSFRQGNGYTF
TGTGCCAGCAGTTTTAGGCAGGGGAATGGCTACACCTTC
>TRBJ2-5|TRBV12-2|NA|NA
CASRLGNGTEETQYF
TGTGCAAGTCGCTTAGGAAACGGGACTGAGGAGACCCAGTACTTC
>TRBJ1-2|TRBV6-1|TRBD1|NA
CASSLTGRSYGYTF
TGTGCCAGCAGTCTGACAGGGCGCAGCTATGGCTACACCTTC
>TRBJ1-3|TRBV18|NA|few
CASSPNPEAISGNTIYF
TGTGCCAGCTCACCAAACCCTGAGGCGATCTCTGGAAACACCATATATTTT
>TRBJ1-2|TRBV6-5|NA|NA
CASSRSGGVAYGYTF
TGTGCCAGCAGCCGCTCAGGAGGGGTCGCCTATGGCTACACCTTC
>TRBJ1-4|TRBV7-2|TRBD1|NA
CASSLAPGQGGEKLFF
TGTGCCAGCAGCTTAGCCCCTGGACAGGGCGGTGAAAAACTGTTTTTT
>TRBJ1-1|TRBV25-1|TRBD1|once
CASSQGVGTEAFF
TGTGCCAGCAGTCAGGGGGTGGGCACTGAAGCTTTCTTT
>TRBJ2-7|TRBV19|NA|NA
CASSWVGRSYEQYF
TGTGCCAGTAGCTGGGTAGGCAGGTCTTACGAGCAGTACTTC
>TRBJ1-5|TRBV5-8|NA|NA
CASITIALGGGRQHF
TGTGCCAGCATCACGATAGCGCTTGGGGGGGGGAGACAGCATTTT
>TRBJ2-1|TRBV7-7|TRBD1|NA
CASSSKTGVDEQFF
TGTGCTAGCAGCTCGAAAACAGGGGTGGATGAGCAGTTCTTC
>TRBJ2-5|TRBV7-2|NA|NA
CASSPGQSRSYF
TGTGCCAGCAGCCCCGGACAGAGTCGATCGTACTTC
>TRBJ1-1|TRBV18|TRBD1|NA
CASSPRQGELNTEAFF
TGTGCCAGCTCACCAAGGCAGGGGGAACTGAACACTGAAGCTTTCTTT
>TRBJ1-6|TRBV20-1|NA|NA
CSVHYNSPLHF
TGCAGTGTTCATTATAATTCACCCCTCCACTTT
>TRBJ1-2|TRBV4-3|TRBD1|NA
CASSQGGQPNYDYTF
TGCGCCAGCAGCCAAGGGGGACAGCCTAACTATGACTACACCTTC
>TRBJ2-2|TRBV5-1|TRBD1|NA
CASAGQGNTGELFF
TGCGCCAGCGCGGGACAGGGGAACACCGGGGAGCTGTTTTTT
>TRBJ2-3|TRBV5-1|NA|NA
CASSTTTGPDTQYF
TGCGCCAGCAGCACGACTACAGGGCCAGATACGCAGTATTTT
>TRBJ1-2|TRBV9|NA|NA
CASAVGRGQGYTF
TGTGCCAGCGCGGTGGGCAGGGGCCAGGGCTACACCTTC
>TRBJ1-1|TRBV7-6|NA|NA
CASSFAGGRGTEAFF
TGTGCCAGCAGCTTTGCTGGCGGCCGGGGCACTGAAGCTTTCTTT
>TRBJ2-7|TRBV29-1|TRBD1|NA
CSASPRTGGFQGEQYF
TGCAGCGCCAGCCCTAGGACAGGGGGTTTTCAGGGCGAGCAGTACTTC
>TRBJ2-3|TRBV10-1|TRBD1|NA
CASSARGTGSDTQYF
TGCGCCAGCAGTGCACGGGGGACAGGTTCAGATACGCAGTATTTT
>TRBJ1-1|TRBV10-2|TRBD1|NA
CASRDRGRNTEAFF
TGCGCCAGCAGGGACAGGGGACGGAACACTGAAGCTTTCTTT
>TRBJ1-5|TRBV12-2|NA|once
CASRLVGRGQGSNQPQHF
TGTGCAAGTCGCTTAGTCGGCCGTGGACAGGGAAGCAATCAGCCCCAGCATTTT
>TRBJ2-5|TRBV7-2|TRBD1|NA
CASSSPNRGRQTQYF
TGTGCCAGCAGCTCGCCCAACAGGGGACGGCAGACCCAGTACTTC
>TRBJ2-1|TRBV12-5|NA|NA
CASGHSGGFYEQFF
TGTGCTAGTGGTCACTCGGGGGGCTTCTATGAGCAGTTCTTC
>TRBJ1-6|TRBV5-4|TRBD1|NA
CASSSGQGNSPLHF
TGTGCCAGCAGCTCCGGACAGGGGAATTCACCCCTCCACTTT
>TRBJ2-5|TRBV7-2|TRBD1|once
CASSFGTGGWETQYF
TGTGCCAGCAGCTTTGGAACAGGGGGCTGGGAGACCCAGTACTTC
>TRBJ2-3|TRBV6-1|NA|NA
CASSEGSGDTQYF
TGTGCCAGCAGTGAAGGATCAGGAGATACGCAGTATTTT
>TRBJ1-2|TRBV6-5|TRBD1|NA
CASSHRGAFGYTF
TGTGCCAGCAGTCACAGGGGTGCCTTTGGCTACACCTTC
>TRBJ2-1|TRBV2|NA|NA
CASGGRSYNEQFF
TGTGCCAGCGGGGGCCGCTCCTACAATGAGCAGTTCTTC
>TRBJ1-5|TRBV30|TRBD1|NA
CAWSPGTGNQPQHF
TGTGCCTGGAGTCCCGGGACAGGAAATCAGCCCCAGCATTTT
>TRBJ2-7|TRBV20-1|TRBD1|NA
CSAIEGAEQYF
TGCAGTGCTATCGAGGGGGCCGAGCAGTACTTC
>TRBJ1-3|TRBV7-8|NA|NA
CASSLNTGNTIYF
TGTGCCAGCAGCTTAAATACTGGAAACACCATATATTTT
>TRBJ1-1|TRBV4-2|NA|NA
CASSQDRGFDTEAFF
TGTGCCAGCAGCCAAGATCGAGGGTTTGACACTGAAGCTTTCTTT
>TRBJ2-2|TRBV7-9|TRBD2|NA
CASSLSRLAGGSNTGELFF
TGTGCCAGCAGCTTATCGAGACTAGCGGGGGGATCGAACACCGGGGAGCTGTTTTTT
>TRBJ2-7|TRBV6-5|NA|NA
CASSYEGTYEQYF
TGTGCCAGCAGTTACGAGGGAACCTACGAGCAGTACTTC
>TRBJ2-7|TRBV5-4|NA|NA
CASSLAGLTYEQYF
TGTGCCAGCAGCTTGGCCGGACTTACCTACGAGCAGTACTTC
>TRBJ2-2|TRBV11-2|NA|NA
CASSALRGSGELFF
TGTGCCAGCAGCGCCCTAAGGGGCTCCGGGGAGCTGTTTTTT
>TRBJ2-5|TRBV18|TRBD1|NA
CASSPRQGLQETQYF
TGTGCCAGCTCACCGAGACAGGGCCTCCAAGAGACCCAGTACTTC
>TRBJ2-5|TRBV7-8|NA|NA
CASSRLGSLQETQYF
TGTGCCAGCAGCCGACTAGGGAGTCTCCAAGAGACCCAGTACTTC
>TRBJ1-2|TRBV4-1|NA|NA
CASSQDLNSNYGYTF
TGCGCCAGCAGCCAAGACTTAAACAGCAACTATGGCTACACCTTC
>TRBJ1-1|TRBV6-5|NA|NA
CASSYSLRAGTEAFF
TGTGCCAGCAGTTACTCGCTCAGGGCAGGCACTGAAGCTTTCTTT
>TRBJ2-3|TRBV14|NA|few
CASSQGAGTYTDTQYF
TGTGCCAGCAGCCAAGGGGCAGGGACTTACACAGATACGCAGTATTTT
>TRBJ2-7|TRBV5-8|TRBD2|NA
CASSLWGSGGLTIEQYF
TGTGCCAGCAGCTTGTGGGGAAGCGGGGGCCTTACAATCGAGCAGTACTTC
>TRBJ2-7|TRBV2|NA|NA
CASSESAGRGEQYF
TGTGCCAGCAGTGAGTCCGCAGGTAGGGGCGAGCAGTACTTC
>TRBJ2-1|TRBV2|TRBD2|once
CARRTSGGVMYNEQFF
TGTGCCAGGAGGACTAGCGGGGGGGTTATGTACAATGAGCAGTTCTTC
>TRBJ2-6|TRBV6-1|NA|few
CASRTGANVLTF
TGTGCCAGTCGTACTGGGGCCAACGTCCTGACTTTC
>TRBJ1-5|TRBV27|NA|many
CASSSSLGRGSPQPQHF
TGTGCCAGCAGTTCCTCCCTTGGGAGAGGGTCGCCGCAGCCCCAGCATTTT
>TRBJ2-1|TRBV5-1|TRBD1|NA
CASSPKGTGGLWHNEQFF
TGCGCCAGCAGCCCAAAGGGGACAGGGGGCCTCTGGCACAATGAGCAGTTCTTC
>TRBJ1-2|TRBV19|NA|NA
CASSEWGEGYTF
TGTGCCAGTAGTGAATGGGGGGAAGGCTACACCTTC
>TRBJ1-6|TRBV12-5|NA|NA
CASGLFAGGRDSPLHF
TGTGCTAGTGGTCTTTTTGCTGGGGGCAGGGATTCACCCCTCCACTTT
>TRBJ1-1|TRBV7-9|NA|once
CASSFSLNTEAFF
TGTGCCAGCAGCTTCTCTTTGAACACTGAAGCTTTCTTT
>TRBJ2-1|TRBV6-5|NA|NA
CASSYSKGYNEQFF
TGTGCCAGCAGTTACTCGAAGGGGTACAATGAGCAGTTCTTC